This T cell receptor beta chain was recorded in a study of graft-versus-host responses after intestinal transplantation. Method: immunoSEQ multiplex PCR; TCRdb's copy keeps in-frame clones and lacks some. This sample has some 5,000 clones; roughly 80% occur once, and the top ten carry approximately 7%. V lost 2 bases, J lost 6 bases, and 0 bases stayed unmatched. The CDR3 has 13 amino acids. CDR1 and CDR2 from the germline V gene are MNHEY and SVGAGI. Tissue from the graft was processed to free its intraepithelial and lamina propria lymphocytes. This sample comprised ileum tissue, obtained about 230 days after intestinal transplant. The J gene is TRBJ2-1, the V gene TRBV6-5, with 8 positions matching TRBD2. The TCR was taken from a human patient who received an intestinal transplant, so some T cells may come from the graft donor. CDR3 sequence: CASSYGLANEQFF. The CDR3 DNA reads TGTGCCAGCAGTTACGGACTAGCCAATGAGCAGTTCTTC.